The 13 T cell receptor beta chains in this list originate from one sample, sequenced in a study of T cell responses to AZD1222 COVID-19 vaccine. TCRdb's copy holds only in-frame clones and misses some; the assay was immunoSEQ multiplex PCR. The sample yields approximately 190,000 clones, approximately 91% seen once. Sample: peripheral blood, taken on day 0 of AZD1222 vaccination. The receptor set was obtained from an adult in good health.

Only one count was recorded for this clone. The chain uses TRBV4-1 and TRBJ1-1; 8 bases line up with TRBD1. The V segment lost 3 bases and the J segment 2 bases; nucleotides outside the gene matches: 5. The germline V gene has CDR1 MGHRA and CDR2 YSYEKL. The CDR3 is made up of 15 amino acids. CDR3 DNA: TGCGCCAGCAGCCACCTCGGACAGGGAAACACTGAAGCTTTCTTT. Protein sequence: CASSHLGQGNTEAFF.

The chain is built from TRBV5-1 and TRBJ1-4; D might be TRBD1 (6 bases). CDR3 length: 15 residues. Germline lookup yields CDR1 SGHRS and CDR2 YFSETQ. V was trimmed by 0 bases and J by 8 bases, leaving 14 bases between them. CDR3 sequence reads: CASSLDGTLAEKLFF. CDR3 in DNA: TGCGCCAGCAGCTTGGACGGGACACTGGCGGAAAAACTGTTTTTT.

CDR3 region: CASSWDRGNYGYTF. The DNA of the CDR3 is TGTGCCAGCAGTTGGGACAGGGGAAACTATGGCTACACCTTC. This chain links TRBV27 with TRBJ1-2; 10 nucleotides align to TRBD1. Germline V gene lookup returns CDR1 MNHEY and CDR2 SMNVEV (reference sequence). The CDR3 is 14 amino acids. V shed 4 bases, J shed 2 bases, and the junction held 1 base outside the gene matches.

The CDR3 region is CASSMGGLVSYNEQFF. CDR3 sequence (DNA): TGTGCCAGCAGCATGGGGGGACTAGTCTCCTACAATGAGCAGTTCTTC. The V gene is TRBV7-3, the J gene TRBJ2-1, with 8 nucleotides matching TRBD2. V trimming: 5 bases; J trimming: 0 bases; junction bases outside the gene matches: 6. This CDR3 has 16 amino acids. CDR1 and CDR2 from the germline V gene are SGHTA and FQGTGA.

The rearrangement joins TRBV28 to TRBJ1-4, with 10 bases matching TRBD1. CDR1 MDHEN and CDR2 SYDVKM come from the germline V gene. The CDR3 has 15 amino acids. V lost 4 bases, J lost 6 bases, and 5 bases stayed unmatched. This CDR3 is CASSSGQGVDEKLFF. CDR3 sequence (DNA): TGTGCCAGCAGTTCCGGACAGGGGGTTGATGAAAAACTGTTTTTT.

This clone was observed a handful of times. This chain joins TRBV5-6 and TRBJ1-2, with D possibly TRBD1 on 5 matching bases. V was pared by 3 bases and J by 3 bases, with 15 bases between. This CDR3 spans 15 amino acids. Germline assignment: CDR1 SGHDT and CDR2 YYEEEE. For the CDR3, the DNA is TGTGCCAGCAGCTCGCGGTGGGGGTATCACTATGGCTACACCTTC. Residues: CASSSRWGYHYGYTF.

The rearrangement links TRBV18 to TRBJ1-1; D might be TRBD1 (6 bases). V was cut by 1 base and J by 6 bases, with 30 bases left in between. The CDR3 length is 20 residues. The germline V gene encodes CDR1 KGHSH and CDR2 LQKENI. The CDR3 here is CASSPLSAPMGAGRGAEAFF. CDR3 in DNA: TGTGCCAGCTCACCACTCTCGGCCCCGATGGGGGCCGGCCGGGGCGCTGAAGCTTTCTTT.

The chain recombines TRBV14 with TRBJ2-7; D possibly corresponds to TRBD1 (5 bases). Germline CDR1 reads SGHDN; CDR2 reads FVKESK. The CDR3 has 15 residues. Trimming took 0 bases from V and 2 from J, leaving 11 bases between them. The CDR3 DNA follows: TGTGCCAGCAGCCAAGATCGGGTGGGGCCCTACGAGCAGTACTTC. It encodes CASSQDRVGPYEQYF.

The chain has TRBV4-1 and TRBJ1-1; D remains unclear. Trimming cost V 0 bases and J 7 bases, with 9 bases left between them. The CDR3 sequence is 13 residues long. Germline V lookup: CDR1 MGHRA, CDR2 YSYEKL. DNA for the CDR3: TGCGCCAGCAGCCAAGATTTTCCAGTTGAAGCTTTCTTT. It encodes CASSQDFPVEAFF.

The CDR3 loop is CASSLTGADTQYF. The DNA of the CDR3 is TGTGCCAGCAGCCTAACAGGGGCAGATACGCAGTATTTT. The chain carries TRBV7-2 and TRBJ2-3, with 7 bases lining up with TRBD1. Germline V gene data show CDR1 as SGHTA and CDR2 as FQGNSA. J gave up 4 bases and V 5 bases, and 3 bases lay outside the gene matches. The CDR3 is 13 residues long.

The rearrangement joins TRBV24-1 to TRBJ2-7, with D perhaps matching TRBD1 (6 bases). Trimming removed 4 bases from V and 5 bases from J, with 17 bases in between. The length of the CDR3 is 15 residues. Germline V lookup: CDR1 KGHDR, CDR2 SFDVKD. Written as DNA, the CDR3 is TGTGCCACCAGTGACCCCAGGGGAGCTTGGAACGAGCAGTACTTC. This translates into CATSDPRGAWNEQYF.

The V gene is TRBV9, the J gene TRBJ1-5, with a tentative D call TRBD1 (6 bases). Trimming left V 3 bases short and J 2 bases short, with 6 bases between. Germline CDR1 SGDLS, CDR2 YYNGEE. This CDR3 is built from 13 residues. Here the CDR3 reads CASSDRGNQPQHF. The CDR3, as DNA: TGTGCCAGCAGCGACAGGGGCAATCAGCCCCAGCATTTT.

The chain carries TRBV9 and TRBJ1-6, with 7 bases that match TRBD1. This CDR3 has 15 amino acids. J gave up 9 bases and V 3 bases, and 9 bases lay outside the gene matches. Germline assignment: CDR1 SGDLS and CDR2 YYNGEE. The chain's CDR3 is CASSEGNRGTSPLHF. For the CDR3, the DNA is TGTGCCAGCAGCGAGGGGAACAGGGGTACTTCACCCCTCCACTTT.